The source of this T cell receptor beta chain is a study of shared clonotypes between healthy human individuals. Turning to the study itself: Each donor contributed plates that comprised three CD4 naive, three CD4 memory, two CD8 naive and one CD8 memory.

Each sorted subset replicate got 200 ng genomic DNA, 25,000 to 30,000 genomes. Using immunoSEQ multiplex PCR, the repertoire was profiled, and TCRdb retains in-frame clones only, with some absent. The sample yields 980,000 or so clones, 70% to 85% seen once. CDR1 and CDR2 from the germline V gene are PRHDT and FYEKMQ (reference sequence). This CDR3 region has 18 residues. Trimming took 3 bases from V and 1 from J; bases not matched to a gene: 10. The chain carries TRBV13 and TRBJ2-1; 9 bases are shared with TRBD2. The sample comprised memory CD4+ T cells sorted from blood. Subset noted: CD45RA-negative fraction. This TCR derives from a man in his late teens or twenties in good health. The CDR3 region is CASSFSPLAGASYNEQFF. The DNA for the CDR3 is TGTGCCAGCAGCTTCTCACCCTTAGCGGGAGCGTCCTACAATGAGCAGTTCTTC.